These T cell receptor beta chains were read from a single sample in a study of T cells in Graves' hyperthyroidism and ophthalmopathy. TCRdb passed the multiplex PCR reads through MiXCR, listing each CDR3 protein once. The table includes fewer than 350,000 distinct CDR3 sequences, around 15% detected once. The sample taken for sequencing was blood. The receptors originated from a woman aged 50 to 60 with Graves' hyperthyroidism that later progressed to Graves' ophthalmopathy. Each CDR3 is given with its conserved first and last residue. Fields, in order: V gene, D gene, J gene, clone size, CDR3 protein, CDR3 DNA. D genes are given only for firm matches. Clone size is shown for a subset of rows, as once, few, many or a class of expanded clone.

v_gene: TRBV5-1
d_gene: NA
j_gene: TRBJ1-1
abundance: NA
CDR3aa: CASSGTTNTEAFF
CDR3nt: TGCGCCAGCTCCGGGACAACGAACACTGAAGCTTTCTTT

v_gene: TRBV7-3
d_gene: NA
j_gene: TRBJ2-1
abundance: many
CDR3aa: CASSPALAVNNEQFF
CDR3nt: TGTGCCAGCAGCCCGGCTCTAGCCGTTAACAATGAGCAGTTCTTC

v_gene: TRBV14
d_gene: TRBD1
j_gene: TRBJ1-4
abundance: many
CDR3aa: CASSQRDRGHEKLFF
CDR3nt: TGTGCCAGCAGCCAACGGGACAGAGGCCACGAAAAACTGTTTTTT

v_gene: TRBV2
d_gene: NA
j_gene: TRBJ2-3
abundance: many
CDR3aa: CASSEEQLNTQYF
CDR3nt: TGTGCCAGCAGTGAAGAACAGCTAAATACGCAGTATTTT

v_gene: TRBV14
d_gene: NA
j_gene: TRBJ2-5
abundance: NA
CDR3aa: CASSYSHLAETQYF
CDR3nt: TGTGCCAGCAGCTACTCCCACCTGGCGGAGACCCAGTACTTC

v_gene: TRBV9
d_gene: NA
j_gene: TRBJ1-2
abundance: NA
CDR3aa: CASSVVGRGDGYTF
CDR3nt: TGTGCCAGCAGCGTAGTAGGCCGGGGGGATGGCTACACCTTC

v_gene: TRBV6-1
d_gene: TRBD1
j_gene: TRBJ1-6
abundance: many
CDR3aa: CASRRQGNSPLHF
CDR3nt: TGTGCCAGCAGGCGACAGGGAAATTCACCCCTCCACTTT

v_gene: TRBV19
d_gene: NA
j_gene: TRBJ1-2
abundance: NA
CDR3aa: CASSTINYGYTF
CDR3nt: TGTGCCAGTAGTACGATTAACTATGGCTACACCTTC

v_gene: TRBV30
d_gene: TRBD1
j_gene: TRBJ2-5
abundance: many
CDR3aa: CAWSLGQGKETQYF
CDR3nt: TGTGCCTGGAGTCTTGGACAGGGGAAAGAGACCCAGTACTTC

v_gene: TRBV24-1
d_gene: NA
j_gene: TRBJ2-7
abundance: many
CDR3aa: CATPTINEGTYEQYF
CDR3nt: TGTGCCACCCCGACAATCAATGAGGGTACCTACGAGCAGTACTTC

v_gene: TRBV28
d_gene: TRBD2
j_gene: TRBJ2-7
abundance: many
CDR3aa: CASIGAGLAGVGYEQYF
CDR3nt: TGTGCCAGCATAGGAGCCGGGCTAGCGGGAGTGGGCTACGAGCAGTACTTC

v_gene: TRBV25-1
d_gene: TRBD1
j_gene: TRBJ2-5
abundance: many
CDR3aa: CASSALDRAQLRSQYF
CDR3nt: TGTGCCAGCAGTGCCCTCGACAGGGCTCAGCTTCGGAGCCAGTACTTC

v_gene: TRBV6-1
d_gene: NA
j_gene: TRBJ1-5
abundance: NA
CDR3aa: CASSEYQPQHF
CDR3nt: TGTGCCAGCAGTGAATATCAGCCCCAGCATTTT

v_gene: TRBV4-2
d_gene: NA
j_gene: TRBJ1-2
abundance: many
CDR3aa: CASSQGDGSSSRKGYTF
CDR3nt: TGTGCCAGCAGCCAAGGGGACGGATCCTCCTCGCGGAAGGGCTACACCTTC

v_gene: TRBV20-1
d_gene: NA
j_gene: TRBJ2-7
abundance: many
CDR3aa: CSARAGHYPSYEQYF
CDR3nt: TGCAGTGCTAGAGCGGGGCATTACCCAAGCTACGAGCAGTACTTC

v_gene: TRBV4-2
d_gene: TRBD2
j_gene: TRBJ2-7
abundance: NA
CDR3aa: CASSAGLAGGGYEQYF
CDR3nt: TGTGCCAGCAGCGCAGGACTAGCGGGAGGCGGCTACGAGCAGTACTTC

v_gene: TRBV7-6
d_gene: TRBD2
j_gene: TRBJ2-5
abundance: many
CDR3aa: CASSLASSGTRTQYF
CDR3nt: TGTGCCAGCAGCTTAGCGTCTAGCGGGACGAGGACCCAGTACTTC

v_gene: TRBV7-9
d_gene: TRBD2
j_gene: TRBJ2-1
abundance: many
CDR3aa: CASSLPAGERGASYNEQFF
CDR3nt: TGTGCCAGCAGCCTCCCAGCGGGAGAAAGAGGGGCCTCCTACAATGAGCAGTTCTTC

v_gene: TRBV18
d_gene: NA
j_gene: TRBJ1-1
abundance: many
CDR3aa: CASSPSTDTEAFF
CDR3nt: TGTGCCAGCTCACCAAGTACGGATACTGAAGCTTTCTTT

v_gene: TRBV28
d_gene: NA
j_gene: TRBJ1-2
abundance: many
CDR3aa: CASSLRTRGYTF
CDR3nt: TGTGCCAGCAGTTTACGGACGCGAGGCTACACCTTC

v_gene: TRBV15
d_gene: TRBD2
j_gene: TRBJ2-1
abundance: many
CDR3aa: CATSLSGTSGLEQFF
CDR3nt: TGTGCCACCAGTCTGTCCGGGACTAGCGGACTTGAGCAGTTCTTC

v_gene: TRBV9
d_gene: TRBD2
j_gene: TRBJ2-1
abundance: many
CDR3aa: CASSVGGTSNNEQFF
CDR3nt: TGTGCCAGCAGCGTAGGGGGGACTAGCAACAATGAGCAGTTCTTC

v_gene: TRBV6-1
d_gene: NA
j_gene: TRBJ1-1
abundance: many
CDR3aa: CASSEGGWARITEAFF
CDR3nt: TGTGCCAGCAGCGAGGGAGGGTGGGCGCGTATCACTGAAGCTTTCTTT

v_gene: TRBV9
d_gene: NA
j_gene: TRBJ2-7
abundance: many
CDR3aa: CASSRMALGQYEQYF
CDR3nt: TGTGCCAGCAGCCGTATGGCCCTAGGACAGTACGAGCAGTACTTC

v_gene: TRBV14
d_gene: TRBD2
j_gene: TRBJ2-7
abundance: many
CDR3aa: CASSQLGDGRPFYEQYF
CDR3nt: TGTGCCAGCAGCCAACTGGGGGACGGGAGGCCCTTCTACGAGCAGTACTTC

v_gene: TRBV7-9
d_gene: NA
j_gene: TRBJ2-7
abundance: many
CDR3aa: CASSFPGQSSYEQYF
CDR3nt: TGTGCCAGCAGCTTCCCCGGACAGAGCTCCTACGAGCAGTACTTC

v_gene: TRBV27
d_gene: NA
j_gene: TRBJ1-1
abundance: many
CDR3aa: CASSFSRGGVGTEAFF
CDR3nt: TGTGCCAGCAGTTTCTCCCGGGGAGGGGTTGGCACTGAAGCTTTCTTT

v_gene: TRBV28
d_gene: TRBD1
j_gene: TRBJ2-7
abundance: many
CDR3aa: CASRTGFFYEQYF
CDR3nt: TGTGCCAGCCGGACAGGTTTCTTCTACGAGCAGTACTTC

v_gene: TRBV10-3
d_gene: TRBD1
j_gene: TRBJ2-7
abundance: many
CDR3aa: CAISEGDSSYEQYF
CDR3nt: TGTGCCATCAGTGAGGGGGACAGCTCCTACGAGCAGTACTTC

v_gene: TRBV28
d_gene: NA
j_gene: TRBJ2-3
abundance: many
CDR3aa: CASRRRRVRTFSTDTQYF
CDR3nt: TGTGCCAGCAGGCGCCGCAGGGTCCGAACCTTTAGCACAGATACGCAGTATTTT

v_gene: TRBV28
d_gene: NA
j_gene: TRBJ1-2
abundance: many
CDR3aa: CASNRGYGYTF
CDR3nt: TGTGCCAGCAACCGGGGGTATGGCTACACCTTC

v_gene: TRBV29-1
d_gene: TRBD1
j_gene: TRBJ2-2
abundance: many
CDR3aa: CSVKGQGISGELFF
CDR3nt: TGCAGCGTGAAGGGACAGGGCATCTCCGGGGAGCTGTTTTTT

v_gene: TRBV7-9
d_gene: TRBD1
j_gene: TRBJ2-7
abundance: many
CDR3aa: CASSLTGPPYEQYF
CDR3nt: TGTGCCAGCAGTCTGACAGGGCCGCCGTACGAGCAGTACTTC